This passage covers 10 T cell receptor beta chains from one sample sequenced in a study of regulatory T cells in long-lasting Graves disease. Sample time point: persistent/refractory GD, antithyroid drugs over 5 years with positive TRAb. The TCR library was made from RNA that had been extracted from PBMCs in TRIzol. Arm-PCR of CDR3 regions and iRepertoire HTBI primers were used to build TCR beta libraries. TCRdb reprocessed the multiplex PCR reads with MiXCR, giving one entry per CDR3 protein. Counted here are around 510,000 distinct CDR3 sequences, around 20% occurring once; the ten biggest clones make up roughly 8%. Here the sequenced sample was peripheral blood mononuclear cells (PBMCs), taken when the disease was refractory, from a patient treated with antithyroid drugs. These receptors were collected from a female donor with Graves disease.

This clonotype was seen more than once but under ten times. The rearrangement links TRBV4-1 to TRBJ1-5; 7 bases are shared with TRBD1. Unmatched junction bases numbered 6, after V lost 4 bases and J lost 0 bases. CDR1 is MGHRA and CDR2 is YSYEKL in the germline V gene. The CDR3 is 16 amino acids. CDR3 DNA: TGCGCCAGCAGCCTATCCGGGACAGATAGCAATCAGCCCCAGCATTTT. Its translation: CASSLSGTDSNQPQHF.

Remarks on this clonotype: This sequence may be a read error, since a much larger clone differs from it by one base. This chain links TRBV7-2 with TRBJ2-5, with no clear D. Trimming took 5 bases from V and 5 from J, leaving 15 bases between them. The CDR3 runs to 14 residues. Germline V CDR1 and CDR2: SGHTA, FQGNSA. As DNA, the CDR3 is TGTGCCAGCAGCCCCAGCTTAGCCAGGGAGACCCAGTACTTC. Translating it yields CASSPSLARETQYF. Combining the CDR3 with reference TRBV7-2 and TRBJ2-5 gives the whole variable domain GAGVSQSPSNKVTEKGKDVELRCDPISGHTALYWYRQSLGQGLEFLIYFQGNSAPDKSGLPSDRFSAERTGGSVSTLTIQRTQQEDSAVYLCASSPSLARETQYFGPGTRLLVL.

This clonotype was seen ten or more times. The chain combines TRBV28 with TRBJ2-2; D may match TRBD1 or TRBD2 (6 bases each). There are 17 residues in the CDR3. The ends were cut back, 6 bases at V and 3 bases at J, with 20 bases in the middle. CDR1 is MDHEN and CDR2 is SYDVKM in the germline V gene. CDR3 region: CASRAPFGGPHTGELFF. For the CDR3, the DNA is TGTGCCAGCAGAGCCCCGTTTGGGGGGCCCCACACCGGGGAGCTGTTTTTT.

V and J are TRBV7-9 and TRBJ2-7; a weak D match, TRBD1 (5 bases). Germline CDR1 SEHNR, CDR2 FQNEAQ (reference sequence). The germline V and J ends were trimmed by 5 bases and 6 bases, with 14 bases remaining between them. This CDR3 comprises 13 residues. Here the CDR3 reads CASSAQGTAEQYF. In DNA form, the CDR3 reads TGTGCCAGCAGCGCTCAGGGAACGGCCGAGCAGTACTTC.

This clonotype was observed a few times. The CDR3 loop is CASSDVRGGETQYF. DNA for the CDR3: TGTGCCAGCAGTGACGTCAGGGGTGGGGAGACCCAGTACTTC. V gene TRBV2 combines with J gene TRBJ2-5; a weak D match, TRBD1 (6 bases). V lost 3 bases to trimming and J lost 5 bases, with 13 bases between them. CDR3 length: 14 residues. Germline V CDR1 and CDR2: SNHLY, FYNNEI.

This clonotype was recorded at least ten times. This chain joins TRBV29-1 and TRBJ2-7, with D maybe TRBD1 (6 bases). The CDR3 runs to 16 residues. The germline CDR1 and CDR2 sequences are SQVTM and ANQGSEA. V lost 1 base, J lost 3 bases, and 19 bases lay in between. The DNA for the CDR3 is TGCAGCGTTGAAGGAGCAGGGGAAAAAGTGGGCTACGAGCAGTACTTC. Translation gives CSVEGAGEKVGYEQYF.

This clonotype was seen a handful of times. CDR3 nucleotides: TGCGCCAGCAGCTTGGGGCGGGACACTACGAGGAGCTCCTACGAGCAGTACTTC. It translates to CASSLGRDTTRSSYEQYF. J is TRBJ2-7 and V is TRBV5-1; D might be TRBD1 or TRBD2, each matching 6 bases. V shed 0 bases and J shed 0 bases, with 19 bases lying between them. Germline V gives CDR1 SGHRS, CDR2 YFSETQ. The CDR3 sequence is 18 residues long.

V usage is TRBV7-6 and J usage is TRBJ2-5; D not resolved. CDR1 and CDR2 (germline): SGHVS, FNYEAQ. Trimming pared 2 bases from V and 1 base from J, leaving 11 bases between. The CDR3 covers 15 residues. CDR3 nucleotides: TGTGCCAGCAGCTTAAGTAACTACGCCCAAGAGACCCAGTACTTC. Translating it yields CASSLSNYAQETQYF.

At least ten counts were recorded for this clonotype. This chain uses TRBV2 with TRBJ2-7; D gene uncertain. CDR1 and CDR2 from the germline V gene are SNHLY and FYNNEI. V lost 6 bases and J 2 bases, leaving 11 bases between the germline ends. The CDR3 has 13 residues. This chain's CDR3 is CASRPSSTYEQYF. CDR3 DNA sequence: TGTGCCAGCAGACCGTCCTCAACCTACGAGCAGTACTTC.

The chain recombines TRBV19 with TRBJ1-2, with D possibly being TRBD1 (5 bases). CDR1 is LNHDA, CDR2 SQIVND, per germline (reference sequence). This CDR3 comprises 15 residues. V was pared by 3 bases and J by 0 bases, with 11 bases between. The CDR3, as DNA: TGTGCCAGTAGTATTTCTTCAGGGCCTAACTATGGCTACACCTTC. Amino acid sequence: CASSISSGPNYGYTF.